This TCR beta chain was documented in a study of blood T cell repertoires in COVID-19. Original data processing: Researchers report that nucleated cell counts were estimated from reference gene primer amplification. The table came from immunoSEQ multiplex PCR; TCRdb's copy has only in-frame clones and leaves some out. V, J and clone size are those of that table, while D and trimming were read from the DNA. Here the sample spans 130,000 or so clones, around 89% being singletons. V was pared by 6 bases and J by 6 bases, with 7 bases of the junction left unmatched. Per the germline V gene, CDR1 is SGHTA and CDR2 is FQGNSA. This CDR3 region has 14 residues.

This receptor was obtained from a man in his fifties or sixties with COVID-19, enrolled during active disease. Material: peripheral blood. The chain couples TRBV7-2 to TRBJ1-5, with 8 bases lining up with TRBD1. The CDR3 reads CASSSQGGSQPQHF. The CDR3 DNA reads as TGTGCCAGCAGTTCACAGGGGGGCAGTCAGCCCCAGCATTTT.